Presented here are 13 T cell receptor beta chains from one specimen sequenced in a study of human T cells and chemical hapten exposure. TCRdb itself ran the RACE reads through MiXCR, one entry per CDR3 protein. This sample carries around 120,000 distinct CDR3 sequences, roughly 13% of them seen once, and the ten largest clones take over 0.85%. Documented time point: patch test 1, 2 weeks after DPC sensitization. The treatment is: therapeutic diphenylcyclopropenone sensitization with weekly scalp DPC. The input for sequencing was whole blood, taken in connection with sensitization to the hapten diphenylcyclopropenone (DPC). These TCRs come from a man younger than 35 with alopecia areata. Some clones in this sample may be carry-over from other donors' samples.

The chain is built from TRBV24-1 and TRBJ2-3; 7 nucleotides line up with TRBD1. V lost 4 bases, J lost 1 base, and 7 bases stayed unmatched. Germline lookup yields CDR1 KGHDR and CDR2 SFDVKD. The CDR3 is 16 residues long. The CDR3 spells CATSDSGQAGTDTQYF. As DNA, the CDR3 is TGTGCCACCAGTGACTCCGGACAGGCCGGCACAGATACGCAGTATTTT.

This clonotype appeared a few times. The chain couples TRBV12-3 or TRBV12-4 to TRBJ2-3; a weak D match, TRBD2 (6 bases). Trimming removed 2 bases from V and 4 bases from J, with 13 bases in between. This CDR3 is 15 amino acids long. The CDR3 bases are TGTGCCAGCAGTTTAAATAGGGGAGGTCCAGATACGCAGTATTTT. Amino acid sequence: CASSLNRGGPDTQYF.

The chain employs TRBV12-3 or TRBV12-4 and TRBJ2-1; no firm D call. The germline V and J ends were trimmed by 1 base and 4 bases, with 11 bases remaining between them. CDR3 size: 15 residues. In DNA form, the CDR3 reads TGTGCCAGCAGTTTAGTCCTAGTGGGGTACAATGAGCAGTTCTTC. Its translation is CASSLVLVGYNEQFF.

This clonotype has at least ten counts. The chain has TRBV4-3 and TRBJ2-2; D unresolved. Germline assignment: CDR1 LGHNA and CDR2 YSLEER. CDR3 length equals 14 residues. V was trimmed by 0 bases and J by 1 base, leaving 3 bases between them. CDR3 nucleotides: TGCGCCAGCAGCCAAGATGAGAACACCGGGGAGCTGTTTTTT. It translates to CASSQDENTGELFF.

This clonotype came up many times. The chain combines TRBV7-6 with TRBJ1-3; D not certain. CDR1 and CDR2 from the germline V gene are SGHVS and FNYEAQ. Trimming stripped 5 bases from V and 2 bases from J, with 13 bases between. The CDR3 sequence is 15 residues long. The CDR3 here is CASSRNRLPGNTIYF. The CDR3 coding sequence is TGTGCCAGCAGCCGCAATCGGTTACCTGGAAACACCATATATTTT.

This clonotype was found a few times. V usage is TRBV5-5 and J usage is TRBJ2-7; D may be TRBD1 or TRBD2 (5 bases each). The germline CDR1 and CDR2 sequences are SGHKS and YYEKEE (reference sequence). The CDR3 is 13 amino acids. Trimming cost V 3 bases and J 2 bases, with 9 bases left between them. CDR3 sequence reads: CASSWGYPYEQYF. The CDR3 DNA follows: TGTGCCAGCAGCTGGGGGTATCCCTACGAGCAGTACTTC. Drawing the rest from reference TRBV5-5 and TRBJ2-7, the complete variable domain is DAGVTQSPTHLIKTRGQQVTLRCSPISGHKSVSWYQQVLGQGPQFIFQYYEKEERGRGNFPDRFSARQFPNYSSELNVNALLLGDSALYLCASSWGYPYEQYFGPGTRLTVT.

This clonotype was counted many times. The V gene is TRBV11-2, the J gene TRBJ2-7; TRBD1 aligns across 8 bases. Germline V gives CDR1 SGHAT, CDR2 FQNNGV. V lost 3 bases to trimming and J lost 3 bases; unmatched junction nucleotides: 7. The CDR3 covers 15 residues. The CDR3 DNA reads as TGTGCCAGCAGCTTCGGGACAGGACCGATCTACGAGCAGTACGTC. This sequence encodes CASSFGTGPIYEQYV.

This clonotype has more than one count but fewer than ten. The V gene is TRBV7-9, the J gene TRBJ2-5; the D is unclear. The CDR3 runs 15 residues. The V gene's germline CDR1 is SEHNR and CDR2 FQNEAQ (reference sequence). The germline V and J ends were trimmed by 5 bases and 7 bases, with 20 bases remaining between them. The CDR3, as DNA: TGTGCCAGCAGCATACCGGACGGAACTTACGGGACCCAGTACTTC. This sequence encodes CASSIPDGTYGTQYF.

This chain links TRBV4-1 with TRBJ1-5, with 8 positions matching TRBD1. Trimming cost V 2 bases and J 7 bases; bases outside gene matches: 7. Germline V gene data show CDR1 as MGHRA and CDR2 as YSYEKL. The CDR3 length is 15 residues. The CDR3 DNA reads TGCGCCAGCAGCCAACCCAGGGGGCGCGGACAGCCCCAGCATTTT. It yields the protein CASSQPRGRGQPQHF.

This sequence joins TRBV9 and TRBJ2-2; weak D call: TRBD1 (5 bases). CDR3 length equals 16 residues. Per germline, CDR1 SGDLS and CDR2 YYNGEE. The V end lost 1 base, the J end lost 1 base, and 11 bases lay between the germline ends. The CDR3 protein is CASSVMDMENTGELFF. The CDR3 coding sequence is TGTGCCAGCAGCGTAATGGACATGGAGAACACCGGGGAGCTGTTTTTT.

Comments on this clonotype: A junction boundary mismatches the germline segment, possibly from a read error. The V gene is TRBV6-5, the J gene TRBJ1-4; TRBD1 might be the D (5 bases). This CDR3 has 14 amino acids. In germline, CDR1 is MNHEY, CDR2 SVGAGI. The CDR3 loop reads CVSSYRGGDEKLFF. In DNA, the CDR3 is TGTGTCAGCAGTTACCGGGGGGGTGACGAAAAACTGTTTTTT.

The chain has TRBV27 and TRBJ2-7; a weak D match, TRBD1 (5 bases). V was pared by 6 bases and J by 6 bases, with 12 bases between. CDR3 length equals 12 residues. Germline V gene data show CDR1 as MNHEY and CDR2 as SMNVEV (reference sequence). In nucleotides, the CDR3 is TGTGCCAGCAGAGCAGGGAAGGTCGAGCAGTACTTC. It yields the protein CASRAGKVEQYF.

This clonotype was observed a few times. The chain employs TRBV4-3 and TRBJ2-3; D may match TRBD1 or TRBD2 (5 bases each). Trimming shortened V by 4 bases and J by 4 bases, and 18 bases separated the two germline ends. The germline V gene encodes CDR1 LGHNA and CDR2 YSLEER. This CDR3 contains 16 residues. CDR3 DNA sequence: TGCGCCAGCAGCCCTATGCTCGGGGCTAGCCCAGATACGCAGTATTTT. Residues: CASSPMLGASPDTQYF.